One and the same sample provided the 10 T cell receptor beta chains below, sequenced in a study of T cell changes during pregnancy in multiple sclerosis. Generated by immunoSEQ multiplex PCR, the TCRdb table keeps only in-frame clones and is missing some. Of approximately 29,000 clones listed, approximately 92% are singletons. The sequences come from CD4+ T cells from peripheral blood mononuclear cells, collected in the second trimester of pregnancy. These TCRs come from a female donor with multiple sclerosis, enrolled in a pregnancy study.

The chain couples TRBV9 to TRBJ2-3, with 8 bases aligning to TRBD2. The CDR3 covers 15 residues. The V gene's germline CDR1 is SGDLS and CDR2 YYNGEE. The V gene end was trimmed by 4 bases and the J gene end by 4 bases; junction bases not matched to a gene: 8. CDR3 protein: CASSIRGGNADTQYF. CDR3 DNA: TGTGCCAGCAGCATACGGGGGGGCAATGCAGATACGCAGTATTTT.

This chain's CDR3 is CASSPKTVPTNYGYTF. The CDR3 DNA is TGTGCCAGCTCACCAAAGACAGTACCGACTAACTATGGCTACACCTTC. J is TRBJ1-2 and V is TRBV18; maybe TRBD1 (5 bases). Germline CDR1 is KGHSH and CDR2 is LQKENI. The V end was cut by 2 bases, the J end by 0 bases, with 13 bases between. The CDR3 runs to 16 residues.

This clone was picked up one time. V gene TRBV10-3 combines with J gene TRBJ2-3; D is undetermined. The CDR3 is 15 residues long. V shed 3 bases and J shed 1 base, with 11 bases lying between them. Germline-derived CDR1 and CDR2 are ENHRY and SYGVKD. CDR3: CAISDGFRGTDTQYF. The CDR3 DNA reads as TGTGCCATCAGTGACGGGTTTCGGGGCACAGATACGCAGTATTTT.

This clone was recorded only once. The chain has TRBV28 and TRBJ1-2, with TRBD1 matching over 8 bases. The germline V gene has CDR1 MDHEN and CDR2 SYDVKM. After removal of 4 bases from V and 7 bases from J, the junction contained 8 bases not matched to a gene. The CDR3 is made up of 14 amino acids. CDR3 in amino acids: CASSSGGAGGGYTF. CDR3 in DNA: TGTGCCAGCAGTTCAGGGGGCGCAGGAGGTGGCTACACCTTC.

The chain is built from TRBV19 and TRBJ1-2; 7 bases map to TRBD1. CDR3 length equals 13 residues. J gave up 8 bases and V 7 bases, and 10 bases lay outside the gene matches. Germline assignment: CDR1 LNHDA and CDR2 SQIVND (reference sequence). The DNA of the CDR3 is TGTGCCAGTACAAACGACAGGGCTTGGGGCTACACCTTC. Its translation is CASTNDRAWGYTF.

The chain combines TRBV30 with TRBJ1-6; no reliable D call. The length of the CDR3 is 14 residues. Germline V gene data show CDR1 as GTSNPN and CDR2 as SVGIG (reference sequence). V lost 4 bases and J 3 bases, leaving 10 bases between the germline ends. CDR3 amino acids: CAWNLRFYNSPLHF. CDR3 nucleotides: TGTGCCTGGAATCTCCGGTTCTATAATTCACCCCTCCACTTT.

This clone was detected once. The V and J genes are TRBV5-4 and TRBJ2-7; 7 bases match TRBD1. The J segment lost 4 bases and the V segment lost 1 base, leaving 5 bases of the junction unmatched. The CDR3 has 14 residues. The germline V gene encodes CDR1 SGHNT and CDR2 YYREEE (reference sequence). DNA for the CDR3: TGTGCCAGCAGCTTGACAGGGGTTAGTTACGAGCAGTACTTC. As protein: CASSLTGVSYEQYF.

This clone has a single count. The CDR3 loop is CASTWSSGETQYF. CDR3 DNA sequence: TGTGCCAGCACCTGGAGTAGCGGGGAGACCCAGTACTTC. This chain connects TRBV27 to TRBJ2-5; 7 positions agree with TRBD2. This CDR3 has 13 amino acids. From germline, CDR1 is MNHEY and CDR2 SMNVEV (reference sequence). V lost 7 bases to trimming and J lost 5 bases; unmatched junction nucleotides: 7.

This chain connects TRBV5-1 to TRBJ2-1, with 10 bases identical to TRBD1. V lost 6 bases, J lost 8 bases, and 14 bases stayed unmatched. The germline CDR1 and CDR2 sequences are SGHRS and YFSETQ. The CDR3 contains 16 residues. CDR3 sequence reads: CASKTRPGQGMDEQFF. The DNA of the CDR3 is TGCGCCAGCAAGACCCGCCCGGGACAGGGGATGGATGAGCAGTTCTTC.

This rearrangement joins TRBV5-1 to TRBJ2-1; 7 bases are a match to TRBD2. This CDR3 has 14 amino acids. The junction had 7 bases not matched to a gene; V was cut back by 6 bases and J by 4 bases. Per germline, CDR1 SGHRS and CDR2 YFSETQ. The CDR3, as DNA: TGCGCCAGCAAGAAAGGGACTACTTACAATGAGCAGTTCTTC. Protein: CASKKGTTYNEQFF.